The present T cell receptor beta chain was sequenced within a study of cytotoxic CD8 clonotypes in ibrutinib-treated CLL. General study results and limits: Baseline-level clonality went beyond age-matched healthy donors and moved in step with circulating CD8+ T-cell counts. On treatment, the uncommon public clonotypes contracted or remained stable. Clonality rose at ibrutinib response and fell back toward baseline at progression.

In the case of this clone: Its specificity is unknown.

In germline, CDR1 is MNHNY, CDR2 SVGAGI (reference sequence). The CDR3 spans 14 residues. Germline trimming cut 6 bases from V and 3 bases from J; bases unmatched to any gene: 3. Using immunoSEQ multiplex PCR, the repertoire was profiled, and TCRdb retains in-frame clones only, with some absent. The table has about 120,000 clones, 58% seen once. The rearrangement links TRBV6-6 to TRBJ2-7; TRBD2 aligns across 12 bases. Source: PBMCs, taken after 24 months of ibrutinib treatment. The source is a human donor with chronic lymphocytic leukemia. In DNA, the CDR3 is TGTGCCAGCAGGCGGACTAGCGGGGACTACGAGCAGTACTTC. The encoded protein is CASRRTSGDYEQYF.